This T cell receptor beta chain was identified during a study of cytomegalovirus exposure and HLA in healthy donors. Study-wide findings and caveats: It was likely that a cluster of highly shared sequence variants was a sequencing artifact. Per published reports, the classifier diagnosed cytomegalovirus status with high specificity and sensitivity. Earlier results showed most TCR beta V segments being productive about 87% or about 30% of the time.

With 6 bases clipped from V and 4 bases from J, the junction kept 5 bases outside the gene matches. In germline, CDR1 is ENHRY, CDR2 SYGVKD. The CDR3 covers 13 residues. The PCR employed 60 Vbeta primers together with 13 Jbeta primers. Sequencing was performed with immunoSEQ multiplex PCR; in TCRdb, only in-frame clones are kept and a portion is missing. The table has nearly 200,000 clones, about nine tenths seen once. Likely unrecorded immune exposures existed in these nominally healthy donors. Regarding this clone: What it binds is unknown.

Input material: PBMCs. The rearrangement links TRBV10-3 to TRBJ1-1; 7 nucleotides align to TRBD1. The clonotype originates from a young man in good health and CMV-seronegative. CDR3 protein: CAIRERGLTEAFF. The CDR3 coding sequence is TGTGCCATCAGGGAGAGGGGGCTCACTGAAGCTTTCTTT.